This T cell receptor beta chain was obtained from a study of blood T cells in healthy people across ages. This clonotype appeared a few times. Together with a sample-barcoded 5' primer, a J-beta primer mix was included in a second PCR lasting about 7 to 12 cycles. From the 5' RACE reads, TCRdb called clonotypes with MiXCR, one entry per CDR3 protein. This sample has approximately 880,000 distinct CDR3 sequences, with around 48% found just once. The J segment lost 6 bases and the V segment lost 6 bases, leaving 10 bases of the junction unmatched. This CDR3 spans 14 amino acids. Germline assignment: CDR1 SQVTM and CDR2 ANQGSEA.

The chain couples TRBV29-1 to TRBJ2-1; TRBD2 aligns across 8 bases. The specimen sequenced was blood. This receptor was obtained from a man aged 25 to 45 in good health. The DNA for the CDR3 is TGCAGCGTCAACCAGGGACTAGTACTCAATGAGCAGTTCTTC. This codes for CSVNQGLVLNEQFF.